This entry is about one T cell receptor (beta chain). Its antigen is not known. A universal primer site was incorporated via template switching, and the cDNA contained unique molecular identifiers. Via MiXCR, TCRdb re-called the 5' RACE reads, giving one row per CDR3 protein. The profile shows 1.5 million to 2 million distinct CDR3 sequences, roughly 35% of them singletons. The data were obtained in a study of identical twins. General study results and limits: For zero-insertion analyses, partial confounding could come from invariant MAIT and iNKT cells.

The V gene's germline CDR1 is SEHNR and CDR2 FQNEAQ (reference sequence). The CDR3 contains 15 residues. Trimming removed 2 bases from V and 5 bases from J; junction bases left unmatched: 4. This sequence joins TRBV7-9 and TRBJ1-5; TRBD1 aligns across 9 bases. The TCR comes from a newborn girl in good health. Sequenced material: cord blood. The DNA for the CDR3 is TGTGCCAGCAGCTTACAGGGACAGGGCGATCAGCCCCAGCATTTT. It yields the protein CASSLQGQGDQPQHF.